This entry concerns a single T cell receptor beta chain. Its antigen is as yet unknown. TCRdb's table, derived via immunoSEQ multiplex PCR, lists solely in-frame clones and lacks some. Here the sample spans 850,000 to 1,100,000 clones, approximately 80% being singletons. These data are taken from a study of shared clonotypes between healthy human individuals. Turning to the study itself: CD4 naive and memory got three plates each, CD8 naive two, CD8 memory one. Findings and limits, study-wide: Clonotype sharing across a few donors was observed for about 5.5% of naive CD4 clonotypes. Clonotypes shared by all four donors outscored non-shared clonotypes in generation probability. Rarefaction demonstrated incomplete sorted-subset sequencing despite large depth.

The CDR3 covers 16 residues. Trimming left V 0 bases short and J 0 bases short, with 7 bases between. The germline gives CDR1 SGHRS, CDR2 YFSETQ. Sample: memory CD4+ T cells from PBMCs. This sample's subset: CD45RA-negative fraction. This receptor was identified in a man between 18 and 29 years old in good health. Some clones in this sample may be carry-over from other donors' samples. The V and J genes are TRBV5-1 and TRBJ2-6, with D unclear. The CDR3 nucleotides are TGCGCCAGCAGCTTGGAGGCATACTCTGGGGCCAACGTCCTGACTTTC. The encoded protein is CASSLEAYSGANVLTF.